The present T cell receptor (beta chain) was sequenced within a study of blood T cells in healthy people across ages. Study at large: For every two T cells, template switching captured about one barcoded beta molecule.

V shed 4 bases, J shed 4 bases, and the junction held 9 bases outside the gene matches. This CDR3 comprises 15 residues. Germline CDR1 is SGHKS and CDR2 is YYEKEE (reference sequence). This clonotype showed up just a few times. Alongside a J-beta primer mix, a sample-barcoded 5' primer served in a second PCR lasting roughly 6 to 11 cycles. From the 5' RACE reads, TCRdb called clonotypes with MiXCR, one entry per CDR3 protein. The sample holds about 1.7 million distinct CDR3 sequences, under 30% seen once. The sample comprised blood. The clonotype was recovered from a woman in her 30s in good health. The chain joins TRBV5-5 to TRBJ2-7, with 9 positions matching TRBD1. CDR3 protein: CASSQGQGTPYEQYF. The CDR3, as DNA: TGTGCCAGCAGCCAGGGACAGGGAACTCCTTACGAGCAGTACTTC. The full variable domain, rest sourced from reference TRBV5-5 and TRBJ2-7, is DAGVTQSPTHLIKTRGQQVTLRCSPISGHKSVSWYQQVLGQGPQFIFQYYEKEERGRGNFPDRFSARQFPNYSSELNVNALLLGDSALYLCASSQGQGTPYEQYFGPGTRLTVT.